These 17 T cell receptor beta chains came from one sample sequenced in a study of T cell repertoires in cytomegalovirus infection. Each CDR3 protein is one row after TCRdb ran MiXCR on the reads. The sample contains some 100,000 distinct CDR3 sequences, 23% of which appear only once. The sample comprised CD8+ T cells from PBMCs. Source of these receptors: a human donor in good health (CMV status not recorded). Some clones in this sample may be carry-over from other donors' samples.

This clonotype has only a few counts. The chain employs TRBV7-9 and TRBJ1-2, with D maybe TRBD1 (6 bases). The ends were cut back, 5 bases at V and 4 bases at J, with 17 bases in the middle. The V gene's germline CDR1 is SEHNR and CDR2 FQNEAQ (reference sequence). The length of the CDR3 is 15 residues. This CDR3 reads CASSPAQGPGYGYTF. Here the CDR3 DNA reads TGTGCCAGCAGCCCCGCTCAGGGGCCCGGCTATGGCTACACCTTC.

The rearrangement uses TRBV2 and TRBJ2-1; D is undetermined. V shed 2 bases and J shed 9 bases, with 11 bases lying between them. CDR1 and CDR2 from the germline V gene are SNHLY and FYNNEI. CDR3 size: 13 residues. This CDR3 is CASSESDNGEQFF. CDR3 DNA: TGTGCCAGCAGTGAATCCGACAATGGTGAGCAGTTCTTC.

This clonotype has at least ten counts. The V and J genes are TRBV7-3 and TRBJ2-3; D not certain. V shed 0 bases and J shed 3 bases, with 7 bases lying between them. The V gene's germline CDR1 is SGHTA and CDR2 FQGTGA. The CDR3 runs 14 residues. This chain's CDR3 is CASSLTLGTDTQYF. The CDR3 DNA reads TGTGCCAGCAGCTTAACGTTGGGGACAGATACGCAGTATTTT.

This clonotype has just a few counts. The V and J genes are TRBV19 and TRBJ1-5, with no clear D. Per germline, CDR1 LNHDA and CDR2 SQIVND (reference sequence). The V end lost 4 bases, the J end lost 7 bases, and 11 bases lay between the germline ends. The CDR3 runs to 13 residues. CDR3 region: CASSNGFGQPQHF. The CDR3 coding sequence is TGTGCCAGTAGTAATGGGTTTGGACAGCCCCAGCATTTT.

The chain links TRBV25-1 to TRBJ1-1; perhaps TRBD1 as D (6 bases). The CDR3 loop spans 14 amino acids. CDR1 MGHDK and CDR2 SYGVNS come from the germline V gene. With 4 bases removed from V and 0 bases from J, the gap between germline ends came to 9 bases. The CDR3 DNA sequence: TGTGCCAGCAGTGGGACAGCACTGAACACTGAAGCTTTCTTT. Residues: CASSGTALNTEAFF.

V usage is TRBV28 and J usage is TRBJ2-3, with D possibly matching TRBD1 (6 bases). Trimming left V 5 bases short and J 2 bases short, with 17 bases between. Germline V gene data show CDR1 as MDHEN and CDR2 as SYDVKM. This CDR3 region has 16 residues. CDR3 loop: CASSPGGAVATDTQYF. CDR3 DNA: TGTGCCAGCAGTCCTGGGGGCGCAGTGGCCACAGATACGCAGTATTTT.

This clonotype was detected many times. V and J are TRBV7-2 and TRBJ2-2; TRBD2 matches at 8 bases. With 1 base clipped from V and 5 bases from J, the junction kept 3 bases outside the gene matches. The CDR3 covers 15 residues. Per germline, CDR1 SGHTA and CDR2 FQGNSA. The CDR3 is CASSLGGGPTGELFF. CDR3 nucleotides: TGTGCCAGCAGCTTAGGCGGGGGGCCGACCGGGGAGCTGTTTTTT.

The rearrangement links TRBV4-1 to TRBJ1-2, with D maybe TRBD1 (6 bases). Germline values: CDR1 MGHRA, CDR2 YSYEKL. The V gene lost 0 bases and the J gene lost 2 bases, with 22 bases spanning the gap. The CDR3 loop spans 19 amino acids. The CDR3 DNA is TGCGCCAGCAGCCAAGATTATGCTCTCGGGGGGGCGCCCAACTATGGCTACACCTTC. This gives the protein CASSQDYALGGAPNYGYTF.

V is TRBV4-3 and J is TRBJ2-2, with 8 bases lining up with TRBD2. The CDR3 runs to 15 residues. Germline V gene data show CDR1 as LGHNA and CDR2 as YSLEER. The V and J ends lost 0 bases and 7 bases, in that order; junction bases with no gene match: 4. CDR3 protein: CASSQDSGGRGELFF. CDR3 sequence (DNA): TGCGCCAGCAGCCAAGACAGCGGGGGCCGCGGGGAGCTGTTTTTT.

The gene calls are TRBV4-3 and TRBJ2-7; TRBD2 matches 9 bases. The CDR3 totals 17 residues. Looked up from germline, CDR1 is LGHNA and CDR2 is YSLEER. The trim removed 0 bases at V and 2 bases at J, leaving 8 bases unmatched. The CDR3 coding sequence is TGCGCCAGCAGCCAAGACCAAGCGGGAGGACCTACCTACGAGCAGTACTTC. Residues: CASSQDQAGGPTYEQYF.

The chain recombines TRBV4-3 with TRBJ2-3; a weak D match, TRBD2 (7 bases). The CDR3 totals 18 residues. V was cut by 4 bases and J by 0 bases, with 20 bases left in between. Germline CDR1 LGHNA, CDR2 YSLEER. In DNA form, the CDR3 reads TGCGCCAGCAGCCCTGGACTAACCCGGGGGGCTAGCACAGATACGCAGTATTTT. As protein: CASSPGLTRGASTDTQYF.

The sample holds many counts of this clonotype. The chain uses TRBV4-3 and TRBJ2-2; 12 nucleotides line up with TRBD2. Germline V gene data show CDR1 as LGHNA and CDR2 as YSLEER. CDR3 length equals 16 residues. V was pared by 3 bases and J by 5 bases, with 4 bases of the junction left unmatched. The CDR3: CASSQQLAGGTGELFF. The CDR3 nucleotides are TGCGCCAGCAGCCAGCAACTAGCGGGGGGAACCGGGGAGCTGTTTTTT.

At least ten counts were recorded for this clonotype. DNA for the CDR3: TGTGCCAGCAGCGACTGGGACAGGGGGACGAAAGGCTACACCTTC. It specifies CASSDWDRGTKGYTF. The genes are TRBV7-9 and TRBJ1-2; TRBD1 matches 11 bases. This CDR3 region has 15 residues. V was pared by 5 bases and J by 8 bases, with 10 bases of the junction left unmatched. The V gene's germline CDR1 is SEHNR and CDR2 FQNEAQ (reference sequence).

This clonotype was counted between two and nine times. This chain connects TRBV7-2 to TRBJ1-1; perhaps TRBD1 as D (5 bases). Trimming removed 1 base from V and 2 bases from J, with 14 bases in between. Germline assignment: CDR1 SGHTA and CDR2 FQGNSA. The CDR3 has 16 residues. CDR3 loop: CASSLDRPGVNTEAFF. The CDR3 nucleotides are TGTGCCAGCAGCTTAGACAGGCCTGGGGTCAACACTGAAGCTTTCTTT.

This clonotype was seen a few times. J is TRBJ2-1 and V is TRBV7-8, with 8 bases identical to TRBD2. This CDR3 comprises 11 residues. CDR1 and CDR2 (germline): SGHVS, FQNEAQ. With 5 bases clipped from V and 9 bases from J, the junction kept 0 bases outside the gene matches. The CDR3 loop reads CASSRGGEQFF. The CDR3 DNA sequence: TGTGCCAGCAGCCGGGGGGGTGAGCAGTTCTTC.

The V call is TRBV6-6, the J call TRBJ2-7; D is possibly TRBD2 (6 bases). The V end was cut by 1 base, the J end by 2 bases, with 9 bases between. The CDR3 is made up of 14 amino acids. CDR1 is MNHNY, CDR2 SVGAGI, per germline (reference sequence). The CDR3 sequence: CASSYYGGTYEQYF. CDR3 nucleotide sequence: TGTGCCAGCAGTTACTATGGCGGGACCTACGAGCAGTACTTC.

This clonotype was found a few times. The chain uses TRBV12-3 or TRBV12-4 and TRBJ2-1; the D call may be TRBD1 or TRBD2 (5 bases each). The CDR3 is made up of 12 amino acids. Trimming took 8 bases from V and 8 from J, leaving 13 bases between them. The CDR3 sequence is CASSFGADEQFF. The CDR3, as DNA: TGTGCCAGCTCCTTCGGGGCCGATGAGCAGTTCTTC.